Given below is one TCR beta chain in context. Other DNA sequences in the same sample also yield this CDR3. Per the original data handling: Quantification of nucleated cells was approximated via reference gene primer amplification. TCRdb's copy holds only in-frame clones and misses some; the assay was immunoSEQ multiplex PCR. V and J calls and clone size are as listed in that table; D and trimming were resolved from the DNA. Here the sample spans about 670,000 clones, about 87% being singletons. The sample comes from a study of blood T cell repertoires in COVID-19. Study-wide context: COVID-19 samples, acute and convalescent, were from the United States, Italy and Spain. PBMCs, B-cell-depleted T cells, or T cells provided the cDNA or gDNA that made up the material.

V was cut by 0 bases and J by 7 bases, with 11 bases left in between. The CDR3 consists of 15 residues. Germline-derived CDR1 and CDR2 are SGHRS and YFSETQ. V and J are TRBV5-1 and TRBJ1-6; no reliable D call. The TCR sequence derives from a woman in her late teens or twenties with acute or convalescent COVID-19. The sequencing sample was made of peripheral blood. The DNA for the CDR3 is TGCGCCAGCAGCTTGGGGGCAGGAGGAAATTCACCCCTCCACTTT. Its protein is CASSLGAGGNSPLHF.